What follows are 18 T cell receptor beta chains derived from one specimen sequenced in a study of blood T cell repertoires in COVID-19. The protocol was immunoSEQ multiplex PCR, while the TCRdb copy is restricted to in-frame clones and leaves out a portion. In the table there are 130,000 to 150,000 clones, roughly 78% of which are singletons. The sequenced sample was peripheral blood. The receptors originated from a human donor with acute or convalescent COVID-19. The donor label of this sample is uncertain.

The sample holds one count of this clone. The chain links TRBV4-2 to TRBJ2-3, with a possible D match to TRBD1 (6 bases). Germline CDR1 LGHNA, CDR2 YNFKEQ. Deletions cut 3 bases from V and 1 base from J, with 14 bases between. CDR3 size: 16 residues. The CDR3 nucleotides are TGTGCCAGCAGCCAGTCCCAGGGGCTTGGCACAGATACGCAGTATTTT. The encoded protein is CASSQSQGLGTDTQYF.

CDR3 bases: TGTGCCAGCAGCAGACAGGGCTCGGGTGGCTACACCTTC. It encodes CASSRQGSGGYTF. The chain joins TRBV12-3 or TRBV12-4 to TRBJ1-2, with TRBD1 matching 7 bases. V lost 6 bases, J lost 7 bases, and 8 bases stayed unmatched. This CDR3 is 13 amino acids long.

CDR3 sequence: CASSSAPGQGSPQYF. The CDR3 region has the DNA TGTGCCAGCAGCTCAGCCCCGGGACAAGGATCCCCTCAGTACTTC. This chain connects TRBV7-3 to TRBJ2-5; a possible D gene is TRBD1 (6 bases). V lost 4 bases and J lost 11, with 23 bases in between. There are 15 residues in the CDR3. The germline CDR1 and CDR2 sequences are SGHTA and FQGTGA. Looking up the rest from reference TRBV7-3 and TRBJ2-5 gives the full variable domain: GAGVSQTPSNKVTEKGKYVELRCDPISGHTALYWYRQSLGQGPEFLIYFQGTGAADDSGLPNDRFFAVRPEGSVSTLKIQRTERGDSAVYLCASSSAPGQGSPQYFGPGTRLLVL.

In this sample, this clone turned up once. This rearrangement joins TRBV15 to TRBJ1-4, with D possibly being TRBD1 (6 bases). V dropped 0 bases and J dropped 10 bases, with 15 bases sitting between them. There are 15 residues in the CDR3. Germline lookup yields CDR1 LNHNV and CDR2 YYDKDF (reference sequence). The CDR3 loop reads CATSREQGNAVKLFF. The CDR3 DNA sequence: TGTGCCACCAGCAGAGAACAGGGAAATGCGGTAAAACTGTTTTTT.

The chain couples TRBV7-3 to TRBJ2-6, with 12 nucleotides matching TRBD1. The germline CDR1 and CDR2 sequences are SGHTA and FQGTGA. Trimming removed 3 bases from V and 2 bases from J; junction bases left unmatched: 2. CDR3 length: 17 residues. The CDR3 region is CASSFGTGGAGANVLTF. CDR3 DNA sequence: TGTGCCAGCAGCTTTGGGACAGGGGGCGCTGGGGCCAACGTCCTGACTTTC.

The chain employs TRBV10-3 and TRBJ1-2, with 12 bases that match TRBD1. Germline V gene sequence: CDR1 ENHRY, CDR2 SYGVKD. This CDR3 region has 16 residues. The V segment lost 4 bases and the J segment 7 bases; nucleotides outside the gene matches: 10. The CDR3 DNA reads as TGTGCCATCAGTGCTGGGACAGGGGGCTTTGGATCTGGCTACACCTTC. The encoded protein is CAISAGTGGFGSGYTF.

This clone has just one count. This chain connects TRBV4-1 to TRBJ1-3; D gene unclear. CDR3 length equals 16 residues. CDR1 is MGHRA, CDR2 YSYEKL, per germline. V dropped 8 bases and J dropped 0 bases, with 17 bases sitting between them. The CDR3 is CASRSIPGVSGNTIYF. The CDR3 DNA follows: TGCGCCAGCCGCTCCATTCCAGGCGTCTCTGGAAACACCATATATTTT.

This rearrangement joins TRBV5-1 to TRBJ2-5; possibly TRBD2 for D (6 bases). The CDR3 contains 13 residues. Germline V CDR1 and CDR2: SGHRS, YFSETQ. Trimming took 4 bases from V and 2 from J, leaving 9 bases between them. DNA for the CDR3: TGCGCCAGCAGCCCCGGGACTCAAGAGACCCAGTACTTC. Amino acids: CASSPGTQETQYF.

The V gene is TRBV10-2, the J gene TRBJ2-3, with a possible D match to TRBD2 (6 bases). V was cut by 6 bases and J by 3 bases, with 10 bases left in between. The CDR3 loop spans 13 amino acids. Germline CDR1 reads WSHSY; CDR2 reads SAAADI. In nucleotides, the CDR3 is TGCGCCAGCAGGGGGACTCTAACAGATACGCAGTATTTT. Translation: CASRGTLTDTQYF.

The chain is built from TRBV7-9 and TRBJ2-5; TRBD2 matches 7 bases. J gave up 5 bases and V 0 bases, and 3 bases lay outside the gene matches. CDR1 is SEHNR, CDR2 FQNEAQ, per germline (reference sequence). The CDR3 is 14 amino acids. This chain's CDR3 is CASSLAGGVETQYF. CDR3 coding DNA: TGTGCCAGCAGCTTAGCTGGGGGGGTTGAGACCCAGTACTTC. The full variable domain, its missing parts supplied by reference TRBV7-9 and TRBJ2-5, is DTGVSQNPRHKITKRGQNVTFRCDPISEHNRLYWYRQTLGQGPEFLTYFQNEAQLEKSRLLSDRFSAERPKGSFSTLEIQRTEQGDSAMYLCASSLAGGVETQYFGPGTRLLVL.

This chain links TRBV29-1 with TRBJ2-7; TRBD1 aligns across 8 bases. V was pared by 6 bases and J by 5 bases, with 6 bases of the junction left unmatched. CDR1 and CDR2 (germline): SQVTM, ANQGSEA. The CDR3 extends over 12 amino acids. CDR3 coding DNA: TGCAGCGTGAGGACAGGGAGAGACGAGCAGTACTTC. It codes for CSVRTGRDEQYF.

The chain combines TRBV3-1 (or the pseudogene TRBV3-2) with TRBJ2-3; a possible D gene is TRBD2 (5 bases). Germline assignment: CDR1 LGHDT and CDR2 YNNKEL (reference sequence). This CDR3 contains 16 residues. The germline V and J ends were trimmed by 1 base and 2 bases, with 13 bases remaining between them. The CDR3 spells CASSQAGSRFTDTQYF. The CDR3 DNA follows: TGTGCCAGCAGCCAAGCGGGATCTCGTTTCACAGATACGCAGTATTTT.

V usage is TRBV7-2 and J usage is TRBJ1-5; D is unclear. This CDR3 comprises 13 residues. CDR1 is SGHTA and CDR2 is FQGNSA in the germline V gene. Trimming removed 5 bases from V and 3 bases from J, with 8 bases in between. The CDR3 DNA reads as TGTGCCAGCAGCCGGGATCTCAATCAGCCCCAGCATTTT. Protein product: CASSRDLNQPQHF.

The genes are TRBV5-1 and TRBJ1-4; 8 positions match TRBD1. Germline lookup yields CDR1 SGHRS and CDR2 YFSETQ. The CDR3 runs to 13 residues. With V trimmed by 6 bases and J by 7 bases, 5 bases remained unmatched. CDR3 amino acids: CASTPGTGEKLFF. The CDR3 DNA reads TGCGCCAGCACCCCGGGGACAGGTGAAAAACTGTTTTTT.

The chain couples TRBV29-1 to TRBJ1-2; D perhaps matches TRBD1 (5 bases). In germline, CDR1 is SQVTM, CDR2 ANQGSEA. V shed 1 base and J shed 8 bases, with 17 bases lying between them. There are 14 residues in the CDR3. CDR3 region: CSVEAAEGVQGYTF. The CDR3 DNA is TGCAGCGTTGAAGCGGCTGAAGGGGTACAGGGCTACACCTTC.

The chain is built from TRBV30 and TRBJ1-3, with TRBD1 identical over 11 bases. Germline CDR1 GTSNPN, CDR2 SVGIG (reference sequence). The junction had 13 bases not matched to a gene; V was cut back by 0 bases and J by 0 bases. The CDR3 runs to 20 residues. The CDR3 region has the DNA TGTGCCTGGAGTGTACAAAAGGGACAGGGGGTCCCCCTCTCTGGAAACACCATATATTTT. It specifies CAWSVQKGQGVPLSGNTIYF.

The genes are TRBV5-4 and TRBJ2-2; TRBD1 agrees at 8 bases. The CDR3 is 16 residues long. CDR1 and CDR2 (germline): SGHNT, YYREEE (reference sequence). J lost 0 bases, V lost 4 bases, and 5 bases had no gene match. CDR3 protein: CASSHYRGSNTGELFF. DNA for the CDR3: TGTGCCAGCAGCCATTACAGGGGGTCGAACACCGGGGAGCTGTTTTTT.

The V call is TRBV7-2, the J call TRBJ2-3; maybe TRBD2 (5 bases). The CDR3 is 15 residues long. Germline V gives CDR1 SGHTA, CDR2 FQGNSA. V was pared by 5 bases and J by 4 bases, with 16 bases between. The CDR3 is CASSPEGYSADTQYF. In DNA form, the CDR3 reads TGTGCCAGCAGCCCAGAGGGATACTCAGCAGATACGCAGTATTTT.